Following are 2 T cell receptor beta chains from one sample sequenced in a study of blood T cell repertoires in COVID-19. The repertoire was sequenced with immunoSEQ multiplex PCR; TCRdb's copy has only in-frame clones and lacks some. The sample comprises roughly 140,000 clones, under 90% of which are singletons, and around 8.2% rests with the top ten. Sequencing was done on a sample of peripheral blood. All receptors come from a human donor in a cohort sampled during active COVID-19.

The chain is built from TRBV7-9 and TRBJ2-1, with D uncertain. Germline lookup yields CDR1 SEHNR and CDR2 FQNEAQ (reference sequence). Trimming stripped 4 bases from V and 9 bases from J, with 7 bases between. The CDR3 consists of 11 residues. CDR3 DNA: TGTGCCAGCAGCTCCATAGCTGAGCAGTTCTTC. It yields the protein CASSSIAEQFF.

Here the CDR3 DNA reads TGTGCCAGCAGCCAAGGGACTAGCGGGAGCGATGAGCAGTTCTTC. Translating it yields CASSQGTSGSDEQFF. The genes are TRBV3-1 (or the pseudogene TRBV3-2) and TRBJ2-1, with TRBD2 identical over 13 bases. This CDR3 is 15 amino acids long. Germline CDR1 LGHDT, CDR2 YNNKEL (reference sequence). Trimming cost V 1 base and J 8 bases; bases outside gene matches: 2.